This is a list of T cell receptor beta chains from one sample in a study of early stage breast cancer tumors. Assay used: immunoSEQ multiplex PCR; TCRdb lists only in-frame clones, some missing. Of about 6,000 clones in the sample, 75% to 80% are singletons; the top ten hold approximately 10%. The material sequenced was normal breast tissue next to the tumor. These receptors were obtained from a person aged 70 to 85 with breast cancer. The conserved cysteine and the conserved F or W are not part of the CDR3 here. D genes are given only for firm matches.

TRBV5-6	TRBD1	TRBJ2-2	ASSGDRANFAGELF
TRBV19	-	TRBJ2-7	ASSIRGSRAYEQY
TRBV5-1	-	TRBJ2-5	ASSADVYQETQY
TRBV4-3	-	TRBJ1-5	ASSQSGGLNQPQH
TRBV7-9	TRBD1	TRBJ1-6	ASSGGQENSPLH
TRBV28	TRBD1	TRBJ1-6	ASTLQGSPLH
TRBV7-2	-	TRBJ1-1	ASRIATAGTEAF
TRBV11-2	-	TRBJ2-1	ASSPFYNEQF
TRBV4-3	-	TRBJ1-2	ASSQVGHKGYT
TRBV7-3	TRBD2	TRBJ2-3	ASSLRGLAADTQY
TRBV6-6	-	TRBJ2-2	ASSTRGGGTGELF
TRBV15	TRBD1	TRBJ1-5	ATSIRQGSNQPQH
TRBV27	-	TRBJ1-2	ASSLRGPNYGYT
TRBV28	-	TRBJ2-4	ASSSPNPPQY
TRBV6-6	-	TRBJ1-3	ASSYSTRGLGNTIY
TRBV28	TRBD1	TRBJ2-7	ASSRRQGPTGEQY
TRBV4-3	-	TRBJ1-2	ASSLGGSAYGYT
TRBV5-6	-	TRBJ2-7	ASSSGPDRLYEQY
TRBV13	-	TRBJ1-4	ASSLGAGVDEKLF
TRBV27	-	TRBJ2-2	ASSGDTGELF
TRBV29-1	-	TRBJ2-1	SVEGPQRSSYNEQF
TRBV18	-	TRBJ2-7	ASSPLEGEQY
TRBV5-1	-	TRBJ1-6	ASSLVNRESSPLH
TRBV7-9	TRBD2	TRBJ2-3	ASSPWTSGRTDTQY
TRBV7-9	-	TRBJ2-7	ASGLTSYEQY